The 31 T cell receptor beta chains given below trace back to one sample, sequenced in a study of tumor and adjacent non-tumor tissue in lung cancer. Three rounds of nested PCR, following a modified ARM-PCR protocol, produced the TCRbeta library. MiXCR, run by TCRdb on the multiplex PCR reads, gives a single entry per CDR3 protein. Among 85,000 to 100,000 distinct CDR3 sequences listed, roughly 70% were seen once. The template was RNA from unsorted bulk tissue. Input material: lung tumor tissue. The receptor source for this set is a man aged 55 to 70 with non-small cell lung cancer.

With regard to this clonotype: Compared with germline, one end of the junction differs, possibly owing to a read error. The J gene is TRBJ1-3, the V gene TRBV7-9; 7 bases fit TRBD1. CDR1 and CDR2 (germline): SEHNR, FQNEAQ (reference sequence). The CDR3 runs 14 residues. The CDR3 coding sequence is TGTGCCAACAGCACCGGGACAGCTGGTAACACCATATATTTT. Its protein product is CANSTGTAGNTIYF. Based on the CDR3 plus reference TRBV7-9 and TRBJ1-3, the full variable domain is DTGVSQNPRHKITKRGQNVTFRCDPISEHNRLYWYRQTLGQGPEFLTYFQNEAQLEKSRLLSDRFSAERPKGSFSTLEIQRTEQGDSAMYLCANSTGTAGNTIYFGEGSWLTVV.

This rearrangement joins TRBV12-3 or TRBV12-4 to TRBJ2-1; TRBD2 aligns across 10 bases. J was trimmed by 9 bases and V by 5 bases; bases with no gene match: 10. The CDR3 loop spans 15 amino acids. CDR3 sequence: CASSRGQAGGGEQFF. CDR3 bases: TGTGCCAGCAGTAGGGGACAAGCGGGAGGGGGTGAGCAGTTCTTC.

Concerning this clonotype itself: The junction shows a germline mismatch at one end, possibly a read error. The V and J genes are TRBV11-2 and TRBJ2-3, with D perhaps matching TRBD1 (6 bases). CDR1 and CDR2 (germline): SGHAT, FQNNGV. The CDR3 contains 16 residues. This CDR3 is CASSLDGRGDTDMQYF. CDR3 DNA sequence: TGTGCCAGCAGCTTAGACGGTCGAGGGGACACAGATATGCAGTACTTT. Using reference TRBV11-2 and TRBJ2-3 for the parts outside the CDR3, the full variable domain is EAGVAQSPRYKIIEKRQSVAFWCNPISGHATLYWYQQILGQGPKLLIQFQNNGVVDDSQLPKDRFSAERLKGVDSTLKIQPAKLEDSAVYLCASSLDGRGDTDMQYFGPGTRLTVL.

As to this clonotype: The junction differs from germline at one of its ends, possibly a read error. The J gene is TRBJ2-2, the V gene TRBV11-1; 14 bases are a match to TRBD2. The CDR3 runs 17 residues. Germline CDR1 reads SGHAT; CDR2 reads FQDESV (reference sequence). The CDR3 bases are TGTGTCAGCAGCCCAGGGACTAGCGGGAGAGACTCAGGGGAGCTGTTTTTT. It encodes CVSSPGTSGRDSGELFF.

As to this clonotype: Because the CDR3 is missing its conserved closing phenylalanine or tryptophan, this is likely a read error. Because the CDR3's place on the DNA is in doubt, the DNA is left out and the CDR3 is given as listed by TCRdb. V usage is TRBV29-1 and J usage is TRBJ2-5. Counting both end residues, the CDR3 totals 13 amino acids. CDR1 and CDR2 (germline): SQVTM, ANQGSEA. CDR3 in amino acids: CSVGRGYHETQYI.

Worth noting for this clonotype: With a much larger clone just one base away, this may be a read error. This chain uses TRBV2 with TRBJ2-5, with TRBD2 identical over 11 bases. The CDR3 runs to 16 residues. The germline V gene has CDR1 SNHLY and CDR2 FYNNEI. The CDR3 loop is CASSESGLAGSETQHF. DNA for the CDR3: TGTGCCAGCAGCGAATCAGGACTAGCGGGCTCAGAGACCCAGCACTTC.

About this clonotype itself: This sequence may be a read error, since a much larger clone differs from it by one base. This chain joins TRBV7-9 and TRBJ2-2; TRBD1 agrees at 7 bases. CDR1 is SEHNR and CDR2 is FQNEAQ in the germline V gene (reference sequence). The CDR3 has 16 amino acids. Here the CDR3 reads CANSPRRDRNTGELFF. The CDR3 DNA reads TGTGCCAACAGCCCACGCCGGGACAGAAACACCGGGGAGCTGTTTTTT. Variable domain in full (rest from reference TRBV7-9 and TRBJ2-2): DTGVSQNPRHKITKRGQNVTFRCDPISEHNRLYWYRQTLGQGPEFLTYFQNEAQLEKSRLLSDRFSAERPKGSFSTLEIQRTEQGDSAMYLCANSPRRDRNTGELFFGEGSRLTVL.

To note about this clonotype: At one boundary the junction diverges from the germline segment, which might be a read error. The chain links TRBV29-1 to TRBJ1-3; maybe TRBD1 (6 bases). The length of the CDR3 is 15 residues. Germline V lookup: CDR1 SQVTM, CDR2 ANQGSEA. The CDR3: CSVRAGQHSGDTIYF. As DNA, the CDR3 is TGCAGTGTTCGAGCGGGACAACACTCTGGAGACACCATATATTTT.

This clonotype was detected ten times or more. The chain combines TRBV20-1 with TRBJ1-1; D is ambiguous. Germline CDR1 is DFQATT and CDR2 is SNEGSKA (reference sequence). Trimming pared 2 bases from V and 1 base from J, leaving 5 bases between. The CDR3 is 12 residues long. For the CDR3, the DNA is TGCAGTGCTAGATCCCAGAACACTGAAGCTTTCTTT. Translated, it gives CSARSQNTEAFF.

A word on this clonotype: It may be a read error: a sequence one base away is much more abundant. The genes are TRBV28 and TRBJ2-7, with TRBD1 as a possible D gene (6 bases). CDR1 is MDHEN, CDR2 SYDVKM, per germline. The CDR3 runs 16 residues. The DNA of the CDR3 is TGTGTCAGCAGCGTAGTTGGGGGCGCGGCAACCTACGAGCAGTACTTC. Its translation is CVSSVVGGAATYEQYF.

This clonotype was seen repeatedly, ten times or more. The genes are TRBV6-1 and TRBJ2-7; D remains ambiguous. Germline V CDR1 and CDR2: MNHNS, SASEGT. V lost 5 bases, J lost 1 base, and 9 bases lay in between. The CDR3 totals 13 residues. CDR3 sequence: CASSIDTSYEQYF. CDR3 sequence (DNA): TGTGCCAGCAGTATCGACACGTCCTACGAGCAGTACTTC.

Comments on this clonotype: At one end the junction does not follow the germline gene, possibly because of a read error. This sequence joins TRBV7-8 and TRBJ1-5; D is uncertain. The CDR3 runs 16 residues. CDR1 and CDR2 (germline): SGHVS, FQNEAQ. This CDR3 is CAGSLDGSRSRQSQHF. DNA of the CDR3: TGTGCCGGCAGCTTAGACGGCAGTCGTTCAAGGCAGTCCCAACATTTT.

This clonotype was found many times. V and J are TRBV6-6 and TRBJ2-7; weak D call: TRBD2 (6 bases). In germline, CDR1 is MNHNY, CDR2 SVGAGI (reference sequence). V gave up 4 bases and J gave up 3 bases, with 10 bases separating them. This CDR3 has 13 residues. CDR3 sequence: CASSLGLNYEQYF. CDR3 bases: TGTGCCAGCAGTTTGGGACTGAACTACGAGCAGTACTTC.

Remarks on this clonotype: Being one base from a much bigger clone, this may be a read error. The chain has TRBV20-1 and TRBJ2-3, with no clear D. CDR3 length: 14 residues. CDR1 and CDR2 from the germline V gene are DFQATT and SNEGSKA (reference sequence). V lost 3 bases to trimming and J lost 2 bases, with 12 bases between them. CDR3 sequence reads: CSASHGSFTDTQYF. DNA of the CDR3: TGCAGTGCTAGTCACGGTTCATTCACAGATACGCAGTATTTT.

Turning to this clonotype: One junction end disagrees with the germline gene, perhaps due to a read error. J is TRBJ2-2 and V is TRBV4-1; TRBD2 is a possible D gene (5 bases). The CDR3 spans 16 residues. Per germline, CDR1 MGHRA and CDR2 YSYEKL. In DNA, the CDR3 is TGCGCCAGCAGCCGAGGGCAAGGACCCGCCGCCGTGGAGCTGTTCTTT. Protein product: CASSRGQGPAAVELFF.

Only one count was recorded for this clonotype. The CDR3 ends on some other residue instead of the conserved phenylalanine or tryptophan, so this is likely a read error. The genes are TRBV20-1 and TRBJ2-5, with D perhaps being TRBD1 or TRBD2 (5 bases each). CDR1 and CDR2 from the germline V gene are DFQATT and SNEGSKA (reference sequence). V was shortened by 4 bases and J by 1 base, with 16 bases between the two germline ends. This CDR3 is 15 amino acids long. CDR3 loop: CSAIIRGSVQETQYL. The CDR3, as DNA: TGCAGTGCTATAATTAGGGGTAGCGTCCAAGAGACCCAGTACTTG.

This clonotype was recorded many times. V is TRBV30 and J is TRBJ2-5; D remains unclear. The CDR3 covers 11 residues. CDR1 and CDR2 (germline): GTSNPN, SVGIG (reference sequence). V was trimmed by 2 bases and J by 5 bases, leaving 6 bases between them. Here the CDR3 reads CAWSRGETQYF. CDR3 nucleotide sequence: TGTGCCTGGAGTCGCGGCGAGACCCAGTACTTC.

About this clonotype: This sequence may be a read error, since a much larger clone differs from it by one base. CDR3 DNA sequence: TGTGCCAGCATCCCTACTAACCGACTCACAGATACGCAGTATTTT. Translating it yields CASIPTNRLTDTQYF. This sequence joins TRBV5-4 and TRBJ2-3; D uncertain. The V gene lost 6 bases and the J gene lost 2 bases, with 16 bases spanning the gap. This CDR3 contains 15 residues. Germline loops: CDR1 SGHNT, CDR2 YYREEE (reference sequence).

Of note for this clonotype: The CDR3 carries no conserved terminal phenylalanine or tryptophan, so it likely arises from a read error. V usage is TRBV4-2 and J usage is TRBJ2-7; 11 bases map to TRBD2. Germline values: CDR1 LGHNA, CDR2 YNFKEQ. The length of the CDR3 is 16 residues. The CDR3 here is CASSQATSGVSYKQYL. The CDR3 coding sequence is TGTGCCAGCAGCCAAGCGACTAGCGGGGTGTCCTACAAGCAGTACTTG.

As concerns this clonotype: A much larger clone differs by one base, so this may be a read error. The chain is built from TRBV20-1 and TRBJ2-4; TRBD2 matches 8 bases. Germline V gene sequence: CDR1 DFQATT, CDR2 SNEGSKA (reference sequence). The CDR3 is made up of 13 amino acids. The CDR3 sequence: CSAASGRKNIHYF. CDR3 in DNA: TGCAGTGCTGCAAGCGGGAGAAAAAACATTCATTACTTC.

To note about this clonotype: This CDR3 fails to terminate in the conserved phenylalanine or tryptophan, so it likely reflects a read error. The chain employs TRBV12-3 or TRBV12-4 and TRBJ2-3, with D possibly TRBD2 on 5 matching bases. The germline V and J ends were trimmed by 8 bases and 1 base, with 13 bases remaining between them. This CDR3 comprises 14 residues. CDR3 sequence reads: CASCLTNGTDTQYL. As DNA, the CDR3 is TGTGCCAGCTGCCTGACTAACGGCACAGATACGCAGTATCTT.

Concerning this clonotype itself: One junction end does not reproduce the germline sequence, and a read error may be involved. This chain links TRBV12-3 or TRBV12-4 with TRBJ2-2; TRBD2 might be the D (5 bases). The CDR3 is 15 amino acids. Here the CDR3 reads CASSPSGRNTWELFF. Written as DNA, the CDR3 is TGTGCCAGCAGCCCAAGCGGACGTAACACCTGGGAGCTGTTTTTT.

Regarding this clonotype: This likely comes from a read error, as the CDR3 has no conserved phenylalanine or tryptophan at its end. V gene TRBV9 combines with J gene TRBJ2-7; tentative D call: TRBD2 (5 bases). Germline V lookup: CDR1 SGDLS, CDR2 YYNGEE. The CDR3 runs 14 residues. Trimming removed 7 bases from V and 2 bases from J, with 16 bases in between. CDR3: CASCARTAAYEQYL. CDR3 sequence (DNA): TGTGCCAGCTGCGCGAGGACTGCTGCCTACGAGCAGTACTTG.

The rearrangement links TRBV20-1 to TRBJ1-1; no clear D. The CDR3 is 17 residues long. Between the trimmed V and J ends, which lost 0 bases and 0 bases, there was a span of 17 bases. Looked up from germline, CDR1 is DFQATT and CDR2 is SNEGSKA (reference sequence). The chain's CDR3 is CSARDARTNIMNTEAFF. In DNA form, the CDR3 reads TGCAGTGCTAGAGACGCCAGGACGAACATTATGAACACTGAAGCTTTCTTT.

This clonotype was picked up a small number of times. The junction differs from germline at one of its ends, possibly a read error. The CDR3 bases are TGCGGTGCGGACGTAGCGGGGGGGCCCGAGACCCAGTACTTC. It specifies CGADVAGGPETQYF. The rearrangement joins TRBV20-1 to TRBJ2-5, with TRBD2 identical over 11 bases. Germline V gene data show CDR1 as DFQATT and CDR2 as SNEGSKA (reference sequence). This CDR3 has 14 residues.

This clonotype was detected once. The chain has TRBV6-2 or TRBV6-3 and TRBJ1-5, with a tentative D call TRBD1 (6 bases). Germline CDR1 reads MNHEY; CDR2 reads SVGEGT. CDR3 length: 17 amino acids. V was cut by 2 bases and J by 3 bases, with 17 bases left in between. The CDR3 DNA sequence: TGTGCCAGCAGTTACACCCCGGGACAAGGATACAATCAGCCCCAGCATTTT. It encodes CASSYTPGQGYNQPQHF.

The chain joins TRBV28 to TRBJ2-7; D gene unclear. The germline V and J ends were trimmed by 8 bases and 6 bases, with 8 bases remaining between them. The CDR3 spans 10 residues. Germline V CDR1 and CDR2: MDHEN, SYDVKM. The CDR3 DNA reads as TGTGCCAGCGGGGTGGGCGAGCAGTACTTC. This codes for CASGVGEQYF.

This clonotype was recorded a few times. The junction departs from germline at one end; a sequencing error may be responsible. The chain employs TRBV29-1 and TRBJ2-7; D unresolved. The CDR3 length is 12 residues. Germline CDR1 and CDR2: SQVTM and ANQGSEA. The CDR3 here is CSIATEPYEQYF. DNA for the CDR3: TGCAGCATTGCTACAGAACCCTACGAGCAGTATTTC.

Details on this clonotype: A read error may account for a junction end that differs from germline. The chain carries TRBV29-1 and TRBJ2-1; TRBD2 aligns across 9 bases. The germline CDR1 and CDR2 sequences are SQVTM and ANQGSEA. The CDR3 covers 18 residues. The CDR3 spells CSVESLAGTGIPHNERFF. For the CDR3, the DNA is TGCAGCGTTGAAAGTCTAGCGGGGACGGGTATCCCCCACAATGAGCGGTTCTTC.

This clonotype was picked up one time. This rearrangement joins TRBV9 to TRBJ1-2; the D is unclear. Germline assignment: CDR1 SGDLS and CDR2 YYNGEE. There are 13 residues in the CDR3. Trimming stripped 3 bases from V and 2 bases from J, with 8 bases between. The CDR3 nucleotides read TGTGCCAGCAGCGCCCAGGCAAACTATGGCTACACCTTC. Translation: CASSAQANYGYTF. The variable domain in full, with the rest retrieved from reference TRBV9 and TRBJ1-2, is DSGVTQTPKHLITATGQRVTLRCSPRSGDLSVYWYQQSLDQGLQFLIQYYNGEERAKGNILERFSAQQFPDLHSELNLSSLELGDSALYFCASSAQANYGYTFGSGTRLTVV.

Concerning this clonotype itself: The junction departs from germline at one end; a sequencing error may be responsible. The chain has TRBV7-9 and TRBJ1-1; 8 bases agree with TRBD1. CDR1 is SEHNR and CDR2 is FQNEAQ in the germline V gene (reference sequence). This CDR3 region has 15 residues. The CDR3 DNA reads as TGTGCCAGCAGCGGGGAAAGACAGGGGAACACTGAAGCTTTCTTC. Amino acid sequence: CASSGERQGNTEAFF. The full variable domain, completed using reference TRBV7-9 and TRBJ1-1, is DTGVSQNPRHKITKRGQNVTFRCDPISEHNRLYWYRQTLGQGPEFLTYFQNEAQLEKSRLLSDRFSAERPKGSFSTLEIQRTEQGDSAMYLCASSGERQGNTEAFFGQGTRLTVV.